These T cell receptor beta chains were read from a single sample in a study of shared clonotypes between healthy human individuals. Some clones are missing from TCRdb's copy, which holds only in-frame ones; the method was immunoSEQ multiplex PCR. The repertoire holds about 2 million clones, with roughly 95% as singletons. Input material: naive CD8+ T cells sorted from blood. The receptors come from a man younger than 30 in good health. The CDR3 runs from the conserved cysteine through the conserved F or W. D genes are given only for firm matches. The listing skips clone size in some rows; elsewhere it reads once, few, many or a size class.

V gene: TRBV6-1
CDR3 length: 12
J gene: TRBJ2-7
D gene: NA
clone size: NA
CDR3 DNA: TGTGCCAGCAGCTTCACAGGGACCGAGCAGTACTTC
CDR3 protein: CASSFTGTEQYF

V gene: TRBV30
CDR3 length: 11
J gene: TRBJ2-7
D gene: NA
clone size: NA
CDR3 DNA: TGTGCCTGGAGTGGGAACTACGAGCAGTACTTC
CDR3 protein: CAWSGNYEQYF

V gene: TRBV9
CDR3 length: 14
J gene: TRBJ2-7
D gene: NA
clone size: NA
CDR3 DNA: TGTGCCAGCAGCGTTGGAGGAGCCACCTACGAGCAGTACTTC
CDR3 protein: CASSVGGATYEQYF

V gene: TRBV5-1
CDR3 length: 16
J gene: TRBJ2-7
D gene: TRBD2
clone size: NA
CDR3 DNA: TGCGCCAGCAGCCCCCGACTAGCGGGGGTGTCCTACGAGCAGTACTTC
CDR3 protein: CASSPRLAGVSYEQYF

V gene: TRBV4-1
CDR3 length: 15
J gene: TRBJ2-7
D gene: NA
clone size: NA
CDR3 DNA: TGCGCCAGCAGCCAAGAGTGGGCCCAGGTTTACGAGCAGTACTTC
CDR3 protein: CASSQEWAQVYEQYF

V gene: TRBV27
CDR3 length: 14
J gene: TRBJ2-1
D gene: TRBD2
clone size: NA
CDR3 DNA: TGTGCCAGCACCATGGCGGGAGTAGGAAATGAGCAGTTCTTC
CDR3 protein: CASTMAGVGNEQFF

V gene: TRBV9
CDR3 length: 16
J gene: TRBJ1-2
D gene: NA
clone size: NA
CDR3 DNA: TGTGCCAGCAGCGTAGGGGGGGATCCACCCCCCTATGGCTACACCTTC
CDR3 protein: CASSVGGDPPPYGYTF

V gene: TRBV7-9
CDR3 length: 12
J gene: TRBJ2-5
D gene: NA
clone size: NA
CDR3 DNA: TGTGCCAGCAGCCCGATAGAAGAGACCCAGTACTTC
CDR3 protein: CASSPIEETQYF

V gene: TRBV27
CDR3 length: 14
J gene: TRBJ1-5
D gene: NA
clone size: NA
CDR3 DNA: TGTGCCAGCAGTTTTAACGGAGGCAATCAGCCCCAGCATTTT
CDR3 protein: CASSFNGGNQPQHF

V gene: TRBV7-9
CDR3 length: 15
J gene: TRBJ2-1
D gene: TRBD2
clone size: NA
CDR3 DNA: TGTGCCAGCAGCCCACCGGGACTAGCGACACCAGAGCAGTTCTTC
CDR3 protein: CASSPPGLATPEQFF

V gene: TRBV27
CDR3 length: 17
J gene: TRBJ1-6
D gene: NA
clone size: NA
CDR3 DNA: TGTGCCAGCAGTTCCAAATTCGGGACGTCCTATAATTCACCCCTCCACTTT
CDR3 protein: CASSSKFGTSYNSPLHF

V gene: TRBV11-3
CDR3 length: 18
J gene: TRBJ2-2
D gene: TRBD2
clone size: NA
CDR3 DNA: TGTGCCAGCAGCTCATTTCTGGCGGGAGGCTTCAACACCGGGGAGCTGTTTTTT
CDR3 protein: CASSSFLAGGFNTGELFF

V gene: TRBV28
CDR3 length: 12
J gene: TRBJ1-6
D gene: NA
clone size: NA
CDR3 DNA: TGTGCCAGCAGTTTTAGTGGGGACTCCTCAAACTTT
CDR3 protein: CASSFSGDSSNF

V gene: TRBV28
CDR3 length: 15
J gene: TRBJ1-1
D gene: TRBD1
clone size: NA
CDR3 DNA: TGTGCCACTAAGGAGACAGGGAAGCTACGCACTGAAGCTTTCTTT
CDR3 protein: CATKETGKLRTEAFF

V gene: TRBV28
CDR3 length: 19
J gene: TRBJ2-4
D gene: TRBD2
clone size: NA
CDR3 DNA: TGTGCCAGCAGTTCGCGACTTACTAGCGGGAGCCACGCCGCAAACATTCAGTACTTC
CDR3 protein: CASSSRLTSGSHAANIQYF

V gene: TRBV7-9
CDR3 length: 15
J gene: TRBJ1-1
D gene: NA
clone size: NA
CDR3 DNA: TGTGCCAGCAGCCCTTCGGACGGCCAGAACACTGAAGCTTTCTTT
CDR3 protein: CASSPSDGQNTEAFF

V gene: TRBV21-1
CDR3 length: 17
J gene: TRBJ1-6
D gene: NA
clone size: NA
CDR3 DNA: TGTGCCAGCAGCAAATGGGTGACAGGGGACTTGAGTTCACCCCTCCACTTT
CDR3 protein: CASSKWVTGDLSSPLHF

V gene: TRBV9
CDR3 length: 15
J gene: TRBJ2-3
D gene: TRBD2
clone size: NA
CDR3 DNA: TGTGCCAGCAGCGTAGCCGGGAGGGCAGCAGATACGCAGTATTTT
CDR3 protein: CASSVAGRAADTQYF

V gene: TRBV7-9
CDR3 length: 15
J gene: TRBJ2-7
D gene: TRBD1
clone size: NA
CDR3 DNA: TGTGCCAGCAGCTTGACACAGGGGACCCATTACGAGCAGTACTTC
CDR3 protein: CASSLTQGTHYEQYF

V gene: TRBV28
CDR3 length: 14
J gene: TRBJ1-1
D gene: NA
clone size: NA
CDR3 DNA: TGTGCCAGCAGTTTCCCTCAGGGAGAGACTGAAGCTTTCTTT
CDR3 protein: CASSFPQGETEAFF

V gene: TRBV2
CDR3 length: 14
J gene: TRBJ2-5
D gene: NA
clone size: once
CDR3 DNA: TGTGCCAGCAGTGAAGCGGGTCCCCAAGAGACCCAGTACTTC
CDR3 protein: CASSEAGPQETQYF

V gene: TRBV28
CDR3 length: 12
J gene: TRBJ2-2
D gene: NA
clone size: NA
CDR3 DNA: TGTGCCAGCCGAACAGGGTCCGGGGAGCTGTTTTTT
CDR3 protein: CASRTGSGELFF

V gene: TRBV27
CDR3 length: 14
J gene: TRBJ2-2
D gene: TRBD1
clone size: NA
CDR3 DNA: TGTGCCAGCAGTTCGACAGGGAATATCGGGGAGCTGTTTTTT
CDR3 protein: CASSSTGNIGELFF

V gene: TRBV7-2
CDR3 length: 18
J gene: TRBJ2-1
D gene: TRBD2
clone size: once
CDR3 DNA: TGTGCCAGCAGTGCGGGACTAGCGGGGGCGAGCTCCTACAATGAGCAGTTCTTC
CDR3 protein: CASSAGLAGASSYNEQFF

V gene: TRBV15
CDR3 length: 14
J gene: TRBJ1-6
D gene: TRBD1
clone size: NA
CDR3 DNA: TGTGCCACCAGAGAGACAGGGGCGGGTTCACCCCTCCACTTT
CDR3 protein: CATRETGAGSPLHF

V gene: TRBV27
CDR3 length: 16
J gene: TRBJ1-2
D gene: NA
clone size: NA
CDR3 DNA: TGTGCCAGCAGTTTATACCCCCCCGGGGCGGGCTATGGCTACACCTTC
CDR3 protein: CASSLYPPGAGYGYTF

V gene: TRBV29-1
CDR3 length: 15
J gene: TRBJ2-1
D gene: TRBD2
clone size: NA
CDR3 DNA: TGCAGCGTGGAACGCGGGGGACGGACCTACAATGAGCAGTTCTTC
CDR3 protein: CSVERGGRTYNEQFF

V gene: TRBV6-4
CDR3 length: 15
J gene: TRBJ1-5
D gene: NA
clone size: NA
CDR3 DNA: TGTGCCAGCAGTCCATACGGGGGTAGCAATCAGCCCCAGCATTTT
CDR3 protein: CASSPYGGSNQPQHF

V gene: TRBV7-8
CDR3 length: 16
J gene: TRBJ1-5
D gene: TRBD1
clone size: NA
CDR3 DNA: TGTGCCAGCAGCGAGGGCTTCGGACAGGTCTATCAGCCCCAGCATTTT
CDR3 protein: CASSEGFGQVYQPQHF

V gene: TRBV6-5
CDR3 length: 15
J gene: TRBJ2-4
D gene: TRBD1
clone size: NA
CDR3 DNA: TGTGCCAGCAGTTACTGGACAGGGTTGGGGGACATTCAGTACTTC
CDR3 protein: CASSYWTGLGDIQYF

V gene: TRBV10-2
CDR3 length: 11
J gene: TRBJ2-7
D gene: NA
clone size: NA
CDR3 DNA: TGCGCCAGCAGGGACTCCTACGAGCAGTACTTC
CDR3 protein: CASRDSYEQYF

V gene: TRBV10-3
CDR3 length: 14
J gene: TRBJ2-7
D gene: NA
clone size: NA
CDR3 DNA: TGTGCCATCATGGATACAGGGCTTACCTACGAGCAGTACTTC
CDR3 protein: CAIMDTGLTYEQYF

V gene: TRBV7-9
CDR3 length: 15
J gene: TRBJ2-1
D gene: NA
clone size: NA
CDR3 DNA: TGTGCCAGCCTATCAGGGACTTCGTCCTACAATGAGCAGTTCTTC
CDR3 protein: CASLSGTSSYNEQFF

V gene: TRBV19
CDR3 length: 11
J gene: TRBJ1-1
D gene: NA
clone size: NA
CDR3 DNA: TGTGCCAGTAGTATTAGGGCTGAAGCTTTCTTT
CDR3 protein: CASSIRAEAFF

V gene: TRBV11-2
CDR3 length: 14
J gene: TRBJ2-2
D gene: NA
clone size: NA
CDR3 DNA: TGTGCCAGCAGCTTGGGAACCTACACCGGGGAGCTGTTTTTT
CDR3 protein: CASSLGTYTGELFF

V gene: TRBV27
CDR3 length: 14
J gene: TRBJ2-3
D gene: NA
clone size: NA
CDR3 DNA: TGCGCCAGCAGTTTATCGGGTCCCACAGATACGCAGTATTTT
CDR3 protein: CASSLSGPTDTQYF

V gene: TRBV2
CDR3 length: 14
J gene: TRBJ2-7
D gene: TRBD1
clone size: NA
CDR3 DNA: TGTGCCAGCAGTGACGAGACAGGGGGCAACGAGCAGTACTTC
CDR3 protein: CASSDETGGNEQYF

V gene: TRBV2
CDR3 length: 13
J gene: TRBJ2-1
D gene: NA
clone size: NA
CDR3 DNA: TGTGCCAGCAGTGAGGTCGGGGGCAATGAGCAGTTCTTC
CDR3 protein: CASSEVGGNEQFF

V gene: TRBV5-6
CDR3 length: 15
J gene: TRBJ2-7
D gene: TRBD1
clone size: NA
CDR3 DNA: TGTGCCAGCAGCTTGGTGACAGGGAAATCCTACGAGCAGTACTTC
CDR3 protein: CASSLVTGKSYEQYF

V gene: TRBV6-5
CDR3 length: 14
J gene: TRBJ2-7
D gene: NA
clone size: NA
CDR3 DNA: TGTGCCAGCAGTTACGGTTCGCGGGACTACGAGCAGTACTTC
CDR3 protein: CASSYGSRDYEQYF

V gene: TRBV27
CDR3 length: 13
J gene: TRBJ2-7
D gene: NA
clone size: NA
CDR3 DNA: TGTGCCAGCAGCCCTCAGAACGCCTACGAGCAGTACTTC
CDR3 protein: CASSPQNAYEQYF

V gene: TRBV7-9
CDR3 length: 15
J gene: TRBJ2-7
D gene: TRBD1
clone size: NA
CDR3 DNA: TGTGCCAGCAGCCCACGACAGGGTTCATCCTACGAGCAGTACTTC
CDR3 protein: CASSPRQGSSYEQYF

V gene: TRBV2
CDR3 length: 16
J gene: TRBJ1-1
D gene: TRBD1
clone size: NA
CDR3 DNA: TGTGCCAGCGGACAGACAGGGGGGGTTATGAACACTGAAGCTTTCTTT
CDR3 protein: CASGQTGGVMNTEAFF

V gene: TRBV19
CDR3 length: 14
J gene: TRBJ2-3
D gene: NA
clone size: NA
CDR3 DNA: TGTGCCAGTAGTATCGACAGCGTCACAGATACGCAGTATTTT
CDR3 protein: CASSIDSVTDTQYF

V gene: TRBV13
CDR3 length: 13
J gene: TRBJ1-1
D gene: TRBD1
clone size: NA
CDR3 DNA: TGTGCCAGCAGCCGGACAGGGAACACTGAAGCTTTCTTT
CDR3 protein: CASSRTGNTEAFF

V gene: TRBV5-1
CDR3 length: 14
J gene: TRBJ2-5
D gene: NA
clone size: NA
CDR3 DNA: TGCGCCAGCAGCTTGGTAGCCCCGGGGGTGGACCAGTACTTC
CDR3 protein: CASSLVAPGVDQYF

V gene: TRBV5-6
CDR3 length: 14
J gene: TRBJ2-7
D gene: TRBD2
clone size: NA
CDR3 DNA: TGTGCCAGCAGCCTATGGGACTACGACTACGAGCAGTACTTC
CDR3 protein: CASSLWDYDYEQYF

V gene: TRBV27
CDR3 length: 14
J gene: TRBJ2-7
D gene: NA
clone size: NA
CDR3 DNA: TGTGCCAGCAATCAGAGGATTAGCTCCTACGAGCAGTACTTC
CDR3 protein: CASNQRISSYEQYF

V gene: TRBV11-2
CDR3 length: 14
J gene: TRBJ1-1
D gene: NA
clone size: NA
CDR3 DNA: TGTGCCAGCAGGGGAGACGGCTCGAACACTGAAGCTTTCTTT
CDR3 protein: CASRGDGSNTEAFF

V gene: TRBV29-1
CDR3 length: 15
J gene: TRBJ2-7
D gene: TRBD2
clone size: NA
CDR3 DNA: TGCAGCGTTGAAGGTCTAGCGGGAGCTAGTTACGAGCAGTACTTC
CDR3 protein: CSVEGLAGASYEQYF

V gene: TRBV5-6
CDR3 length: 14
J gene: TRBJ1-5
D gene: TRBD1
clone size: once
CDR3 DNA: TGTGCCAGCAGCTTCGGGCAGGGGGCCCCTCCCCAGCATTTT
CDR3 protein: CASSFGQGAPPQHF

V gene: TRBV27
CDR3 length: 13
J gene: TRBJ1-6
D gene: NA
clone size: NA
CDR3 DNA: TGTGCCAGCAATCGGGGCGGGAACTCACCCCTCCACTTT
CDR3 protein: CASNRGGNSPLHF

V gene: TRBV28
CDR3 length: 13
J gene: TRBJ2-5
D gene: NA
clone size: NA
CDR3 DNA: TGTGCCAGCAGTTTGCAGGGCGGGGAGACCCAGTACTTC
CDR3 protein: CASSLQGGETQYF